The TCR beta chain described here comes from a study of T-cell memory formation after mild COVID-19. Overall study: TCR clustering was largely donor specific.

TCRdb independently ran MiXCR on the 5' RACE reads; one entry per CDR3 protein. This table holds hundreds of thousands of distinct CDR3 sequences, approximately 13% found once. The CDR3 sequence is 13 residues long. The ends were cut back, 4 bases at V and 11 bases at J, with 20 bases in the middle. Germline CDR1 and CDR2: DFQATT and SNEGSKA (reference sequence). Concerning this clonotype itself: Its antigen is as yet unknown.

General observations from the study: The finding that pre-infection memory included some responding clones suggested that cross-reactive memory joined. What remained unconfirmed was the SARS-CoV-2 specificity of second-wave clones peaking on day 37.

This sequence originates from a man aged 18-30 years who had mild COVID-19 (a few samples of this study predate the infection). Cell type and time point are not known. The sequenced material came from PBMCs or a T cell subset sorted from them (not recorded which). The chain couples TRBV20-1 to TRBJ1-1; a weak D match, TRBD1 (5 bases). CDR3 bases: TGCAGTGCTACCCACGGAGGGGATGGTCGGGCTTTCTTT. It is translated as CSATHGGDGRAFF.